The clone carrying this T cell receptor (beta chain) was seen a few times. The target antigen is unknown. The sample belongs to a study of blood T cells in healthy people across ages. Then a second PCR, running about 6 to 12 cycles, was carried out with a sample-barcoded 5' primer and a J-beta primer mix. TCRdb fed the 5' RACE reads into MiXCR, producing one record per CDR3 protein. The table has 540,000 or so distinct CDR3 sequences, approximately 25% seen once. The V gene lost 5 bases and the J gene lost 6 bases, with 16 bases spanning the gap. CDR3 length: 14 residues. CDR1 and CDR2 from the germline V gene are SQVTM and ANQGSEA. Study results and limitations: It was not possible, with unsorted PBMCs, to conclusively compare naive and antigen-experienced cells.

These records were also assigned to another study, of T cells of mothers and their children. This second study says: The entire RNA extract went into cDNA synthesis at approximately 1.4 ug per 15 ul. Persisting microchimeric T cell clones went undetected.

The sequencing sample was made of blood. This clonotype was sampled from a boy younger than 18 in good health. The chain uses TRBV29-1 and TRBJ2-2; D may be TRBD1 or TRBD2 (5 bases each). CDR3 DNA sequence: TGCAGCGTTTTTGAGGGGCCAAAGTCCGGGGAGCTGTTTTTT. This codes for CSVFEGPKSGELFF.